This T cell receptor (beta chain) was recorded in a study of CD8 T cells in ankylosing spondylitis. Study observations and caveats: Clones that were linked to disease were CD8+ and were relatively rare in peripheral blood. Researchers reportedly found disease-linked clones significantly enriched in matched ankylosing spondylitis synovial fluid. Certain motif variants had earlier been reported in reactive arthritis synovial fluid and blood. The study identified a TCR beta motif of several highly homologous variants that appeared characteristic of ankylosing spondylitis blood.

The TCR beta libraries were generated through quantitative 5'-RACE incorporating molecular barcodes. MiXCR, run by TCRdb on the 5' RACE reads, gives a single entry per CDR3 protein. The sample yields around 390,000 distinct CDR3 sequences, about a fifth seen once. Regarding this clonotype: What it binds is not known.

The CDR3 is made up of 17 amino acids. V lost 5 bases to trimming and J lost 0 bases; unmatched junction nucleotides: 12. CDR1 is SGHTA and CDR2 is FQGTGA in the germline V gene. The sequenced sample consisted of blood, either unsorted or a sorted T cell fraction (not recorded which). The clonotype comes from a male donor with ankylosing spondylitis. The chain uses TRBV7-3 and TRBJ1-1; 7 bases are a match to TRBD1. CDR3: CASSTTSTGTLNTEAFF. CDR3 nucleotide sequence: TGTGCCAGCAGCACAACTTCGACAGGGACCTTGAACACTGAAGCTTTCTTT. Supplemented by reference TRBV7-3 and TRBJ1-1, the full variable domain reads GAGVSQTPSNKVTEKGKYVELRCDPISGHTALYWYRQSLGQGPEFLIYFQGTGAADDSGLPNDRFFAVRPEGSVSTLKIQRTERGDSAVYLCASSTTSTGTLNTEAFFGQGTRLTVV.